This T cell receptor beta chain was sequenced during a study of cytomegalovirus exposure and HLA in healthy donors. CDR3 length equals 15 residues. CDR1 and CDR2 (germline): SGHRS, YFSETQ. V trimming: 4 bases; J trimming: 5 bases; junction bases outside the gene matches: 9. Primers included in the PCR were 60 Vbeta and 13 Jbeta primers. Profiled with immunoSEQ multiplex PCR; TCRdb holds only in-frame clones, not every one. Here the sample spans 100,000 to 150,000 clones, about 76% being singletons. The table lists this clone with a few counts. Its specificity is unknown. Study-level findings and limits: Among the most significant clusters, several appeared linked to common viral pathogens in a later analysis. A link between a missense DCLRE1C variant and TCR beta V- and J-gene trimming emerged from a later analysis. In presence/absence analyses, roughly uniform sequencing depth across donors was assumed.

J is TRBJ2-5 and V is TRBV5-1; TRBD2 matches 9 bases. The origin of this receptor is a woman in her sixties in good health and CMV-seropositive. Sequenced: PBMCs. CDR3 in DNA: TGCGCCAGCAGCCTGGGCGGGAGGGCCACGGAGACCCAGTACTTC. Amino acids: CASSLGGRATETQYF.